These 13 T cell receptor beta chains were all obtained from the same sample, sequenced in a study of T cell repertoires in cytomegalovirus infection. TCRdb analysed the reads with MiXCR anew, one entry per CDR3 protein. The table has some 300,000 distinct CDR3 sequences, under 20% seen once. What was sequenced was PBMCs. Source of these receptors: a human donor in good health (CMV status not recorded). Some clones in this sample may be carry-over from other donors' samples.

The chain has TRBV2 and TRBJ1-5, with D tentatively TRBD1 (5 bases). V lost 1 base and J lost 5, with 9 bases in between. Germline CDR1 and CDR2: SNHLY and FYNNEI. The CDR3 loop spans 14 amino acids. The CDR3 coding sequence is TGTGCCAGCAGTGAAGTAGGGACCGATCAGCCCCAGCATTTT. It is translated as CASSEVGTDQPQHF.

The V gene is TRBV20-1, the J gene TRBJ2-5; 7 bases agree with TRBD1. V lost 3 bases to trimming and J lost 2 bases; unmatched junction nucleotides: 3. This CDR3 has 13 amino acids. Germline CDR1 DFQATT, CDR2 SNEGSKA (reference sequence). CDR3 bases: TGCAGTGCTAGCCCGGGACAGCAAGAGACCCAGTACTTC. It yields the protein CSASPGQQETQYF.

The chain has TRBV7-8 and TRBJ2-5, with 8 positions matching TRBD2. The CDR3 contains 14 residues. Trimming cost V 3 bases and J 1 base; bases outside gene matches: 1. Germline V CDR1 and CDR2: SGHVS, FQNEAQ. The CDR3: CASSFTSGQETQYF. DNA for the CDR3: TGTGCCAGCAGCTTCACTAGCGGCCAAGAGACCCAGTACTTC.

This clonotype showed up many times. CDR3 DNA: TGTGCCAGCAGTTACTATGCAGGGTCAGCGGCAACTAATGAAAAACTGTTTTTT. Amino acids: CASSYYAGSAATNEKLFF. V usage is TRBV6-6 and J usage is TRBJ1-4, with a weak D call TRBD1 (5 bases). CDR3 length: 18 amino acids. The V gene lost 1 base and the J gene lost 0 bases, with 15 bases spanning the gap. CDR1 and CDR2 from the germline V gene are MNHNY and SVGAGI (reference sequence).

The chain is built from TRBV5-4 and TRBJ1-2; possible D gene TRBD1, 5 bases. The CDR3 sequence is 15 residues long. Looked up from germline, CDR1 is SGHNT and CDR2 is YYREEE (reference sequence). The germline V and J ends were trimmed by 0 bases and 8 bases, with 17 bases remaining between them. This chain's CDR3 is CASSLAPTAQSGYTF. For the CDR3, the DNA is TGTGCCAGCAGCTTGGCCCCGACAGCACAGTCCGGCTACACCTTC.

This clonotype occurred many times. V gene TRBV7-3 combines with J gene TRBJ2-3, with D perhaps matching TRBD2 (5 bases). Germline V lookup: CDR1 SGHTA, CDR2 FQGTGA. The V gene lost 5 bases and the J gene lost 0 bases, with 15 bases spanning the gap. There are 16 residues in the CDR3. DNA of the CDR3: TGTGCCAGCAGCCCGGGAACGTCTAGTAGCACAGATACGCAGTATTTT. It specifies CASSPGTSSSTDTQYF.

This clonotype was observed at least ten times. A read error may produce the germline difference seen at one junction end. This rearrangement joins TRBV7-2 to TRBJ1-3; D might be TRBD1 (5 bases). The CDR3 is 16 residues long. The germline gives CDR1 SGHTA, CDR2 FQGNSA. The CDR3 loop is CASSSPPGQTGDTIYF. The CDR3 DNA reads as TGTGCCAGCAGCTCCCCACCCGGACAAACTGGAGACACCATATATTTT.

This clonotype was seen at least ten times. The chain has TRBV7-9 and TRBJ1-1; 10 nucleotides agree with TRBD1. With V trimmed by 4 bases and J by 1 base, 6 bases remained unmatched. Germline CDR1 SEHNR, CDR2 FQNEAQ (reference sequence). The CDR3 runs 16 residues. The CDR3 loop reads CASSSRTGGWNTEAFF. The CDR3 DNA is TGTGCCAGCAGCTCGAGGACAGGGGGTTGGAACACTGAAGCTTTCTTT.

This clonotype came up many times. The chain has TRBV6-1 and TRBJ1-1; D remains unclear. CDR1 MNHNS and CDR2 SASEGT come from the germline V gene. Trimming stripped 5 bases from V and 0 bases from J, with 13 bases between. This CDR3 has 15 residues. The CDR3 loop is CASSYQDPMNTEAFF. CDR3 in DNA: TGTGCCAGCAGTTATCAGGACCCGATGAACACTGAAGCTTTCTTT.

The chain joins TRBV5-5 to TRBJ2-3, with D maybe TRBD2 (6 bases). The CDR3 is made up of 12 amino acids. Germline assignment: CDR1 SGHKS and CDR2 YYEKEE (reference sequence). V lost 3 bases and J lost 6, with 8 bases in between. DNA for the CDR3: TGTGCCAGCAGCTGGGAGGTGGATACGCAGTATTTT. It specifies CASSWEVDTQYF.

This chain links TRBV15 with TRBJ2-7; 9 bases agree with TRBD2. This CDR3 has 15 amino acids. V gave up 1 base and J gave up 3 bases; unmatched junction bases: 4. Germline-derived CDR1 and CDR2 are LNHNV and YYDKDF (reference sequence). The CDR3 coding sequence is TGTGCCACCAGCAGAGGCGCTAGCGGGGTCTACGAGCAGTACTTC. It codes for CATSRGASGVYEQYF.

This clonotype appeared many times. The chain links TRBV28 to TRBJ2-5, with D possibly TRBD1 on 6 matching bases. V was trimmed by 5 bases and J by 5 bases, leaving 9 bases between them. Looked up from germline, CDR1 is MDHEN and CDR2 is SYDVKM. The CDR3 runs 12 residues. CDR3 coding DNA: TGTGCCAGCAGTAGGGGGTACGAGACCCAGTACTTC. Translated: CASSRGYETQYF.

This clonotype has only a few counts. The gene calls are TRBV28 and TRBJ1-1; TRBD1 agrees at 7 bases. Trimming at V came to 5 bases and at J to 1 base, leaving 4 bases not matched to a gene. This CDR3 is built from 14 residues. CDR1 and CDR2 from the germline V gene are MDHEN and SYDVKM. The CDR3 coding sequence is TGTGCCAGCAGTATAGGACAGGAGAACACTGAAGCTTTCTTT. This gives the protein CASSIGQENTEAFF. The full variable domain, completed using reference TRBV28 and TRBJ1-1, is DVKVTQSSRYLVKRTGEKVFLECVQDMDHENMFWYRQDPGLGLRLIYFSYDVKMKEKGDIPEGYSVSREKKERFSLILESASTNQTSMYLCASSIGQENTEAFFGQGTRLTVV.